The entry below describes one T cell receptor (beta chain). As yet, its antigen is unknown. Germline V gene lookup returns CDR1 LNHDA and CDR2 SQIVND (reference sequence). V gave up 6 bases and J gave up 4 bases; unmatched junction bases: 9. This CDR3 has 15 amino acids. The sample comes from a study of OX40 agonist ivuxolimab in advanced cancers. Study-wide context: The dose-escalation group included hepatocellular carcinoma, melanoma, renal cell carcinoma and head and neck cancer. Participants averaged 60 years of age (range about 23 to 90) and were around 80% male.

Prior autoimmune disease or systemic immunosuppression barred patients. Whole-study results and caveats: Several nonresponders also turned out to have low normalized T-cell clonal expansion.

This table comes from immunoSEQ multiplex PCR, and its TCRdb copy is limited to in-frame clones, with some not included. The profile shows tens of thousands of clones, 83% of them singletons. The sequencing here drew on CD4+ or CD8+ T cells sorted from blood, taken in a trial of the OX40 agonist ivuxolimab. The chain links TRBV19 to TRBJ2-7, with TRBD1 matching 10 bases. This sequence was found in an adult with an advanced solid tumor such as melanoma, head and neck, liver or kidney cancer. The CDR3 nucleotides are TGTGCCAGTAGCCAACCCGGGACAGGGGTATACGAGCAGTACTTC. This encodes CASSQPGTGVYEQYF.